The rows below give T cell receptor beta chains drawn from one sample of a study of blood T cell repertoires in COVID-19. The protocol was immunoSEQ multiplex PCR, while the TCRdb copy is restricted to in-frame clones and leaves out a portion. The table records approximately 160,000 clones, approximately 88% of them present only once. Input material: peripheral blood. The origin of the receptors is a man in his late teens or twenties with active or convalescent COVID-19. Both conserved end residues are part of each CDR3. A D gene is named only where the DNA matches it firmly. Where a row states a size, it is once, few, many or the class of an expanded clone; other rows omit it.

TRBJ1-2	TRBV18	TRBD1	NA	TGTGCCAGCTCATCCCGGGACAGCTTTGGCTACACCTTC	CASSSRDSFGYTF
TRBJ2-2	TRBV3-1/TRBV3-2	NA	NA	TGTGCCAGCAGCCAAGATTGGAGCTCGAACACCGGGGAGCTGTTTTTT	CASSQDWSSNTGELFF
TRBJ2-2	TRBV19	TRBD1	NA	TGTGCCAGTAGCCGGGACAGGGGATTGAGCACCGGGGAGCTGTTTTTT	CASSRDRGLSTGELFF
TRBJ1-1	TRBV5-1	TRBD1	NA	TGCGCCAGCAGCCCATGGGACAGGAACACTGAAGCTTTCTTT	CASSPWDRNTEAFF
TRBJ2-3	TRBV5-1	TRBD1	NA	TGCGCCAGCAGCTTGGAGGGACAGAAAGGTGTGGATACGCAGTATTTT	CASSLEGQKGVDTQYF
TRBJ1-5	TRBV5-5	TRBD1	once	TGTGCCAGCAGCTTGGAAGGCCCAGGGGGATGGGGGAATCAGCCCCAGCATTTT	CASSLEGPGGWGNQPQHF
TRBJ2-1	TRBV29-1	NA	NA	TGCAGCGTTGAAGAAGGCGGCAGCTATGAGCAGTTCTTC	CSVEEGGSYEQFF
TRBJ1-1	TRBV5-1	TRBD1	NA	TGCGCCAGCCACCAGGTGGGGACAGGGGGCACTGAAGCTTTCTTT	CASHQVGTGGTEAFF
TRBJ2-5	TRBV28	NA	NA	TGTGCCAGCTCCCCGACAGGCCGCCAAGAGACCCAGTACTTC	CASSPTGRQETQYF
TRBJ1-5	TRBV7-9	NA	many	TGTGCCAGCAGCTTAGTCGGCGGGGATCAGCCCCAGCATTTT	CASSLVGGDQPQHF
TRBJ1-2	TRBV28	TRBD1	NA	TGTGCCAGCAGTACCCCGGACAGGCCCAACAGCTACACCTTC	CASSTPDRPNSYTF
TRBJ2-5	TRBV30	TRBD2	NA	TGTGCCTGGTTGGCGGGAGCTGCAACTCAAGAGACCCAGTACTTC	CAWLAGAATQETQYF
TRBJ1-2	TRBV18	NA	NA	TGTGCCAGCTCACCACCCGGGACATCGTTTAACTATGGCTACACCTTC	CASSPPGTSFNYGYTF
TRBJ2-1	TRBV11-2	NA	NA	TGTGCCAGCAAACGTCCGGGACAACTCTCGGAGCAGTTCTTC	CASKRPGQLSEQFF
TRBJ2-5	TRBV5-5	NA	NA	TGTGCCAGCAGCTTGCGGGACTTACAAGAGACCCAGTACTTC	CASSLRDLQETQYF
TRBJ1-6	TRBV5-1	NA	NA	TGCGCCAGCAGCTTGGCGCCCCGACAGGACTATAATTCACCCCTCCACTTT	CASSLAPRQDYNSPLHF
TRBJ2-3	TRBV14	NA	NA	TGTGCCAGCAGCCAAGATCATAGCCCTAGCACAGATACGCAGTATTTT	CASSQDHSPSTDTQYF
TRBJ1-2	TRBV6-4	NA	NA	TGTGCCAGCAGTGGTACGTTGGGGCAAAGATCCACCGGCTACACCTTC	CASSGTLGQRSTGYTF
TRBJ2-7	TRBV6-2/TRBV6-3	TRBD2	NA	TGTGCCAGCAGTTACCGTAGACAGTGGAGCGGGAGGGCCGGTTACGAGCAGTACTTC	CASSYRRQWSGRAGYEQYF
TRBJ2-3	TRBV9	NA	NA	TGTGCCAGCAGCGTAGCTCCGGGGACTAGCACAGATACGCAGTATTTT	CASSVAPGTSTDTQYF
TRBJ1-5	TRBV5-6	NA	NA	TGTGCCAGCAGCTTATGGGCAGGAGGGAGCAATCAGCCCCAGCATTTT	CASSLWAGGSNQPQHF
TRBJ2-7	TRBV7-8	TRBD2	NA	TGTGCCAGCAGCCCACTAGCGGGAGGGGACGAGCAGTACTTC	CASSPLAGGDEQYF
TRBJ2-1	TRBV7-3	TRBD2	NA	TGTGCCAGCAGCTTAAGGGACAGACAGACCGGGACTAGCGGTCCTCTGAGCTCCTACAATGAGCAGTTCTTC	CASSLRDRQTGTSGPLSSYNEQFF
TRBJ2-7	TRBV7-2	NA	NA	TGTGCCAGCAGCTCCCGGCTAGCCGGCAACGAGCAGTACTTC	CASSSRLAGNEQYF
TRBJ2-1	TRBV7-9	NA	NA	TGTGCCAGCAGCCCCCCCCAGGGCTCGTCCTCCTACAATGAGCAGTTCTTC	CASSPPQGSSSYNEQFF
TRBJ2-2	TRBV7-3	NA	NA	TGTGCCAGCAGCCAGTTCGGCGGCGGGGAGCTGTTTTTT	CASSQFGGGELFF
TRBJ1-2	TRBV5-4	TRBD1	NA	TGTGCCAGCGCTTCGGGACAGGGGCCGCCGGGAGGCTACACCTTC	CASASGQGPPGGYTF
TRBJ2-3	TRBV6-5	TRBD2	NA	TGTGCCAGCAGTTACGAGGCGGGGGGCCGGACAGATACGCAGTATTTT	CASSYEAGGRTDTQYF
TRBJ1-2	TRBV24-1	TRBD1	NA	TGTGCCACCAGTGATTTGGGGAAGGGGGCCTATGGCTACACCTTC	CATSDLGKGAYGYTF
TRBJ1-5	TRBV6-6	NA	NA	TGTGCCAGCAGTTACGCGGCAGCTGATAGCAATCAGCCCCAGCATTTT	CASSYAAADSNQPQHF
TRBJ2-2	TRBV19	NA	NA	TGTGCCAGTAGTATAGATCGTCGTACCGGGGAGCTGTTTTTT	CASSIDRRTGELFF
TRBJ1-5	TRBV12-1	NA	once	TGTGCCAGCTCCCCCGCTGGGACAAAGTATAGCAATCAGCCCCAGCATTTT	CASSPAGTKYSNQPQHF
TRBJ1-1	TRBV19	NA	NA	TGTGCCACCAAGGACCGTCAGGGGTGGACTGAAGCTTTCTTT	CATKDRQGWTEAFF
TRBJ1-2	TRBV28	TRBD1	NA	TGTGCCAGCAGATCCACCTTGGGACAGGGAGAAGGTGGCTACACCTTC	CASRSTLGQGEGGYTF
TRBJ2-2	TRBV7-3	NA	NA	TGTGCCAGCAGCTTGGCCCGAGGGCCAGGGGCCGGGGAGCTGTTTTTT	CASSLARGPGAGELFF
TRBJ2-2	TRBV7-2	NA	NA	TGTGCCAGCAGCTCCCCTCAGGTCGGGGAGCTGTTTTTT	CASSSPQVGELFF
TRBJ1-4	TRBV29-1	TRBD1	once	TGCAGCGTTGACACGACAGGGGGCGGTGAAAAACTGTTTTTT	CSVDTTGGGEKLFF
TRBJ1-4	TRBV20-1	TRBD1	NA	TGCAGTGCTAGTCGAAACCTCAGGGGGAGAAATGAAAAACTGTTTTTT	CSASRNLRGRNEKLFF
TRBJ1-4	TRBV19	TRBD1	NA	TGTGCCAGCCGGAGACAGGGGGCGGGTACTAATGAAAAACTGTTTTTT	CASRRQGAGTNEKLFF
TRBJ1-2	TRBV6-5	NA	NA	TGTGCCAGCAGTCAGGTCCGGGAATGGGGCTATGGCTACACCTTC	CASSQVREWGYGYTF
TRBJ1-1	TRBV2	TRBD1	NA	TGTGCCAGCAGGCAGGACAGGGGTGAAGCTTTCTTT	CASRQDRGEAFF